Below, 8 T cell receptor beta chains from the same sample are listed, as sequenced in a study of blood T cells in healthy people across ages. For the second PCR, which ran for 7 to 11 cycles, a sample-barcoded 5' primer and a J-beta primer mix were used. TCRdb reprocessed the 5' RACE reads via MiXCR and lists one record per CDR3 protein. The sample has about 1.5 million distinct CDR3 sequences; roughly two fifths are singletons. The sequenced material came from blood. These receptor sequences come from a young woman in good health.

The chain has TRBV9 and TRBJ2-2, with D possibly called TRBD1 or TRBD2 (5 bases each). This CDR3 is built from 16 residues. Germline V gene data show CDR1 as SGDLS and CDR2 as YYNGEE. Trimming took off 0 bases at V and 2 bases at J, with 11 bases between the two ends. CDR3: CASSVEIGANTGELFF. The CDR3, as DNA: TGTGCCAGCAGCGTAGAGATCGGGGCTAACACCGGGGAGCTGTTTTTT. Full variable domain (missing parts from reference TRBV9 and TRBJ2-2): DSGVTQTPKHLITATGQRVTLRCSPRSGDLSVYWYQQSLDQGLQFLIQYYNGEERAKGNILERFSAQQFPDLHSELNLSSLELGDSALYFCASSVEIGANTGELFFGEGSRLTVL.

The genes are TRBV3-1 and TRBJ2-5, with TRBD2 matching over 13 bases. V shed 4 bases and J 5 bases; nucleotides not matched to a gene: 7. CDR1 is LGHDT, CDR2 YNNKEL, per germline (reference sequence). The CDR3 is made up of 16 amino acids. In DNA, the CDR3 is TGTGCCAGCAGCCCCTTAGCGGGACTAGCGGGGGAGACCCAGTACTTC. Translating gives CASSPLAGLAGETQYF.

The chain links TRBV7-2 to TRBJ2-7; D is unclear. V was shortened by 1 base and J by 0 bases, with 4 bases between the two germline ends. Germline CDR1 and CDR2: SGHTA and FQGNSA. The CDR3 contains 13 residues. The CDR3 DNA reads TGTGCCAGCAGCTTAGTATTCTCCTACGAGCAGTACTTC. This codes for CASSLVFSYEQYF.

This clonotype was detected only a few times. The V call is TRBV4-1, the J call TRBJ2-2; 8 bases are a match to TRBD1. The V gene's germline CDR1 is MGHRA and CDR2 YSYEKL. V lost 4 bases to trimming and J lost 4 bases; unmatched junction nucleotides: 8. CDR3 length: 16 residues. The CDR3 sequence: CASSLGQGASTGELFF. The CDR3 DNA reads TGCGCCAGCAGCCTTGGACAGGGTGCGAGCACCGGGGAGCTGTTTTTT.

V gene TRBV7-2 combines with J gene TRBJ2-5, with D perhaps matching TRBD2 (6 bases). Germline V gene sequence: CDR1 SGHTA, CDR2 FQGNSA. The germline V and J ends were trimmed by 1 base and 11 bases, with 20 bases remaining between them. There are 15 residues in the CDR3. In DNA form, the CDR3 reads TGTGCCAGCAGCTTAGAAGGCGGGACTCCTCGGGAGCAGTACTTC. This gives the protein CASSLEGGTPREQYF.

V is TRBV4-1 and J is TRBJ1-4; 8 bases are shared with TRBD1. Germline trimming cut 0 bases from V and 10 bases from J; bases unmatched to any gene: 7. This CDR3 comprises 15 residues. Germline V lookup: CDR1 MGHRA, CDR2 YSYEKL. As DNA, the CDR3 is TGCGCCAGCAGCCAAGATAGGACAGGGCGAAGAAAACTGTTTTTT. It specifies CASSQDRTGRRKLFF.

A few counts support this clonotype. J is TRBJ1-5 and V is TRBV2; no clear D gene. CDR3 length equals 12 residues. Germline V gene sequence: CDR1 SNHLY, CDR2 FYNNEI. The V end was cut by 1 base, the J end by 6 bases, with 4 bases between. In nucleotides, the CDR3 is TGTGCCAGCAGTGAAGGAGTTCAGCCCCAGCATTTT. It yields the protein CASSEGVQPQHF.

The gene calls are TRBV12-3 or TRBV12-4 and TRBJ1-1; 7 bases fit TRBD1. The CDR3 covers 15 residues. J gave up 3 bases and V 5 bases, and 9 bases lay outside the gene matches. In DNA, the CDR3 is TGTGCCAGCAGTCCTGGACAGGTAGGCGACACTGAAGCTTTCTTT. This translates into CASSPGQVGDTEAFF.